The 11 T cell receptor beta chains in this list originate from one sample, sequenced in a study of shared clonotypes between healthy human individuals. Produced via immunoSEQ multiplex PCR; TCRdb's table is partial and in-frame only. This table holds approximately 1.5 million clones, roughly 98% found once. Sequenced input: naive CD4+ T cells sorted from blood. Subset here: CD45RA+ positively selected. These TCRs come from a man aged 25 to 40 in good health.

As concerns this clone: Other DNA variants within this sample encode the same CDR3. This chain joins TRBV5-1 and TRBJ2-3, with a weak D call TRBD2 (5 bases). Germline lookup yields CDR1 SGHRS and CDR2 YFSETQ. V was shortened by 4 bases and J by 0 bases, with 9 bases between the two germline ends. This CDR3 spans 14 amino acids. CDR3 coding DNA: TGCGCCAGCAGCCTTAGCGAGAGCACAGATACGCAGTATTTT. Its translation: CASSLSESTDTQYF.

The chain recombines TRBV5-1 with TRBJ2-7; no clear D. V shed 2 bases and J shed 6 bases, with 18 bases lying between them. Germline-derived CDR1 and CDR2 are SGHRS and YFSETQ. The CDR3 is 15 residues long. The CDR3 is CASSFESLPSREQYF. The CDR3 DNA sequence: TGCGCCAGCAGCTTTGAGAGTCTACCGTCTCGCGAGCAGTACTTC.

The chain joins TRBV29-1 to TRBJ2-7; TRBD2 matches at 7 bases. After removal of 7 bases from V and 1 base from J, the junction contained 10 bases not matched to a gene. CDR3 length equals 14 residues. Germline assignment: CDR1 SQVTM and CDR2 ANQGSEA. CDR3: CSGTTSVTSYEQYF. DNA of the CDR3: TGCAGCGGCACTACTAGCGTCACGTCCTACGAGCAGTACTTC.

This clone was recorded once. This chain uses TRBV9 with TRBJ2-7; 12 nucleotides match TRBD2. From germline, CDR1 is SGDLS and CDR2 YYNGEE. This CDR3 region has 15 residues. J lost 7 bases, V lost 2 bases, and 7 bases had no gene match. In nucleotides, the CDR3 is TGTGCCAGCAGCGTTAGACTAGCGGGAGCTTCAGAGCAGTACTTC. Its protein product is CASSVRLAGASEQYF.

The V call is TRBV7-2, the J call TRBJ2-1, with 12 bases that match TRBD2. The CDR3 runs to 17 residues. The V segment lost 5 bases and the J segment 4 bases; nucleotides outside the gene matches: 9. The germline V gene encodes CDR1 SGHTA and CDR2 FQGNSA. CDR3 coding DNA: TGTGCCAGCAGCGTATCCTTGACTAGCGGGGGATACAATGAGCAGTTCTTC. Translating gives CASSVSLTSGGYNEQFF. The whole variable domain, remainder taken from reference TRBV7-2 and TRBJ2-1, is GAGVSQSPSNKVTEKGKDVELRCDPISGHTALYWYRQSLGQGLEFLIYFQGNSAPDKSGLPSDRFSAERTGGSVSTLTIQRTQQEDSAVYLCASSVSLTSGGYNEQFFGPGTRLTVL.

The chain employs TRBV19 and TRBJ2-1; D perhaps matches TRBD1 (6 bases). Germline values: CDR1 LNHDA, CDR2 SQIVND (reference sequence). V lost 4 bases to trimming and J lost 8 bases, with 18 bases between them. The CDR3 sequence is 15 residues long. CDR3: CASSTDRFLSDEQFF. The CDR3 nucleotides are TGTGCCAGTAGTACAGACAGGTTTTTATCCGATGAGCAGTTCTTC.

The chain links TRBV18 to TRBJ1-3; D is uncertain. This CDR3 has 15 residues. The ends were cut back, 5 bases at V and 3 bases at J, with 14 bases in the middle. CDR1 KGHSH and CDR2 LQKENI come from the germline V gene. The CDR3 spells CASSEARSFGNTIYF. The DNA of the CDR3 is TGTGCCAGCTCAGAAGCAAGGAGTTTTGGAAACACCATATATTTT.

CDR3 in amino acids: CASSPTGRSGNTIYF. CDR3 in DNA: TGTGCCAGCAGCCCGACAGGCCGCTCTGGAAACACCATATATTTT. The chain carries TRBV28 and TRBJ1-3; a weak D match, TRBD1 (6 bases). The CDR3 runs to 15 residues. Germline-derived CDR1 and CDR2 are MDHEN and SYDVKM. The V end was cut by 6 bases, the J end by 0 bases, with 12 bases between. Full variable domain (outside the CDR3, taken from reference TRBV28 and TRBJ1-3): DVKVTQSSRYLVKRTGEKVFLECVQDMDHENMFWYRQDPGLGLRLIYFSYDVKMKEKGDIPEGYSVSREKKERFSLILESASTNQTSMYLCASSPTGRSGNTIYFGEGSWLTVV.

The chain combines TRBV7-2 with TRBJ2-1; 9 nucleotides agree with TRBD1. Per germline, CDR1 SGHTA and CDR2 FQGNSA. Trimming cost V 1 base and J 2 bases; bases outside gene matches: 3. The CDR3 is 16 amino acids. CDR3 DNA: TGTGCCAGCAGCTTAGTCGGGACAGGGACCTACAATGAGCAGTTCTTC. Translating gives CASSLVGTGTYNEQFF.

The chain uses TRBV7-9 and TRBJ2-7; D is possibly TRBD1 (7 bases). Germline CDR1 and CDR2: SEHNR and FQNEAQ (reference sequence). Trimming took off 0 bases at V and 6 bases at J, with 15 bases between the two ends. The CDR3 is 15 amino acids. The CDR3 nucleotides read TGTGCCAGCAGCTTAGCTCGGGGGACAGTGGGCGAGCAGTACTTC. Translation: CASSLARGTVGEQYF. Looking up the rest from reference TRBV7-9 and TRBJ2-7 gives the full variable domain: DTGVSQNPRHKITKRGQNVTFRCDPISEHNRLYWYRQTLGQGPEFLTYFQNEAQLEKSRLLSDRFSAERPKGSFSTLEIQRTEQGDSAMYLCASSLARGTVGEQYFGPGTRLTVT.

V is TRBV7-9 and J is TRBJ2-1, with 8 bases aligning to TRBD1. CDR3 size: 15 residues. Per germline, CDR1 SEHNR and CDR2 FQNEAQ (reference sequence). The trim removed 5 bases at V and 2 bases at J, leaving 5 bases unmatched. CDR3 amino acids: CASSQPGQAYNEQFF. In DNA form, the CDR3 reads TGTGCCAGCAGCCAACCGGGACAGGCCTACAATGAGCAGTTCTTC. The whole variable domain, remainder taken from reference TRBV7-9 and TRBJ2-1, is DTGVSQNPRHKITKRGQNVTFRCDPISEHNRLYWYRQTLGQGPEFLTYFQNEAQLEKSRLLSDRFSAERPKGSFSTLEIQRTEQGDSAMYLCASSQPGQAYNEQFFGPGTRLTVL.